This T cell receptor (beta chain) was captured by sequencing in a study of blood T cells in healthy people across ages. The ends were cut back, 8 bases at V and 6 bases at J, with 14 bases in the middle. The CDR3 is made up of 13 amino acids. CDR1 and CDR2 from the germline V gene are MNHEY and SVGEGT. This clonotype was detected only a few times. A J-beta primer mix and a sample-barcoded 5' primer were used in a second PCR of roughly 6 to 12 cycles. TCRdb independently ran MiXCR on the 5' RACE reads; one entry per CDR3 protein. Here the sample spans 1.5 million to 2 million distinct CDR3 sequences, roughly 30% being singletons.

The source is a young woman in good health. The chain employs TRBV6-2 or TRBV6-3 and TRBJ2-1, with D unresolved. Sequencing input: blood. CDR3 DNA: TGTGCCAGCGCACCGGGCGAGCTCAATGAGCAGTTCTTC. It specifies CASAPGELNEQFF.